These 8 T cell receptor beta chains came from one sample sequenced in a study of blood T cell repertoires in COVID-19. Only in-frame clones appear in the TCRdb table, and some are missing; sequencing was by immunoSEQ multiplex PCR. The data contain 120,000 to 150,000 clones, about 87% of them singletons. Sequencing was done on a sample of PBMCs or T cells enriched from blood (not recorded which). The receptors were sampled from a man in his fifties or sixties in a cohort exposed to, infected with or recovered from COVID-19 (not recorded which).

The chain is built from TRBV27 and TRBJ2-7; 7 nucleotides match TRBD2. Germline loops: CDR1 MNHEY, CDR2 SMNVEV (reference sequence). This CDR3 comprises 13 residues. The V and J ends lost 2 bases and 6 bases, in that order; junction bases with no gene match: 4. For the CDR3, the DNA is TGTGCCAGCAGTTTAAGCGGGACTCTCGAGCAGTACTTC. This translates into CASSLSGTLEQYF.

J is TRBJ1-2 and V is TRBV10-3; 7 bases are shared with TRBD1. The junction had 4 bases not matched to a gene; V was cut back by 5 bases and J by 7 bases. The CDR3 totals 12 residues. Germline V CDR1 and CDR2: ENHRY, SYGVKD. This CDR3 reads CAISPTGIGYTF. The CDR3 coding sequence is TGTGCCATCAGTCCGACAGGGATTGGCTACACCTTC.

J is TRBJ1-1 and V is TRBV24-1, with 8 bases fitting TRBD1. The length of the CDR3 is 13 residues. Trimming at V came to 6 bases and at J to 6 bases, leaving 5 bases not matched to a gene. Looked up from germline, CDR1 is KGHDR and CDR2 is SFDVKD. CDR3 protein: CATSPGGFAEAFF. The CDR3 DNA reads as TGTGCCACCAGTCCAGGGGGCTTTGCTGAAGCTTTCTTT.

The genes are TRBV30 and TRBJ1-5, with 7 positions matching TRBD1. Germline V lookup: CDR1 GTSNPN, CDR2 SVGIG (reference sequence). The V and J ends lost 2 bases and 8 bases, in that order; junction bases with no gene match: 6. The length of the CDR3 is 13 residues. The CDR3 region is CAWSLGRGEPQHF. The CDR3 DNA reads as TGTGCCTGGAGTCTTGGCAGGGGGGAGCCCCAGCATTTT.

This chain links TRBV5-1 with TRBJ2-7; D unclear. CDR3 length: 13 residues. V lost 0 bases to trimming and J lost 0 bases, with 4 bases between them. Germline CDR1 SGHRS, CDR2 YFSETQ. The CDR3 spells CASSLALSYEQYF. Here the CDR3 DNA reads TGCGCCAGCAGCTTGGCCCTCTCCTACGAGCAGTACTTC.

This sequence joins TRBV6-5 and TRBJ1-1; D is unresolved. V lost 0 bases, J lost 5 bases, and 10 bases lay in between. CDR3 length: 14 residues. The germline V gene encodes CDR1 MNHEY and CDR2 SVGAGI. This CDR3 is CASSYSTGFTEAFF. The DNA for the CDR3 is TGTGCCAGCAGTTACTCTACCGGGTTTACTGAAGCTTTCTTT.

The chain links TRBV7-6 to TRBJ1-1, with 8 bases aligning to TRBD1. The CDR3 has 14 residues. Germline V gene data show CDR1 as SGHVS and CDR2 as FNYEAQ. Losses at the gene ends were 1 base for V and 8 bases for J; bases not matched to a gene: 6. The DNA for the CDR3 is TGTGCCAGCAGCTTAGGTTACCGGACAGGGGAAGCTTTCTTT. This gives the protein CASSLGYRTGEAFF. The full variable domain, completed using reference TRBV7-6 and TRBJ1-1, is GAGVSQSPRYKVTKRGQDVALRCDPISGHVSLYWYRQALGQGPEFLTYFNYEAQQDKSGLPNDRFSAERPEGSISTLTIQRTEQRDSAMYRCASSLGYRTGEAFFGQGTRLTVV.

The chain has TRBV20-1 and TRBJ2-5; D is unclear. Germline V gene sequence: CDR1 DFQATT, CDR2 SNEGSKA (reference sequence). The CDR3 is 13 amino acids. Between the trimmed V and J ends, which lost 3 bases and 5 bases, there was a span of 13 bases. The CDR3 nucleotides read TGCAGTGCTAGTATTCGAGCTTTGGAGACCCAGTACTTC. Its translation is CSASIRALETQYF.